The 4 T cell receptor beta chains below come from one sample, sequenced in a study of T cells after yellow fever vaccination. MiXCR, applied by TCRdb to the 5' RACE reads, yields one record per CDR3 protein. The profile covers about 50,000 distinct CDR3 sequences, with roughly 7.3% appearing a single time and 28% taken by the ten largest. Sequenced here: CD8+ T cells sorted from PBMCs, sampled roughly 15 days after the first yellow fever vaccination. All receptors derive from a young man who received the YFV17D yellow fever vaccine.

Note on this clonotype: This clone may be a read error of a much larger clone one base away. The chain links TRBV16 to TRBJ1-1; D might be TRBD1 (6 bases). This CDR3 comprises 13 residues. Trimming shortened V by 6 bases and J by 3 bases, and 11 bases separated the two germline ends. Germline V gene data show CDR1 as KGHSY and CDR2 as FQNENV. The CDR3 DNA follows: TGTGCCAGCAGACAGGGCCTGTACACTGAAGCTTTCTTT. This encodes CASRQGLYTEAFF.

The sample holds many counts of this clonotype. This rearrangement joins TRBV19 to TRBJ2-3; D gene ambiguous. The CDR3 totals 13 residues. V was pared by 6 bases and J by 2 bases, with 9 bases between. Per the germline V gene, CDR1 is LNHDA and CDR2 is SQIVND (reference sequence). In nucleotides, the CDR3 is TGTGCCAGTAGCGGATCTTACACAGATACGCAGTATTTT. Protein product: CASSGSYTDTQYF.

This clonotype was detected ten times or more. The rearrangement joins TRBV21-1 to TRBJ2-7; the table's D call, TRBD2, has no DNA check behind it. TRBV21-1 is assigned pseudogene status. This CDR3 contains 14 residues. CDR3 sequence: CANLPRYLSYEQYV. CDR3 nucleotide sequence: TGTGCCAACCTCCCTAGGTACCTCTCCTACGAGCAGTACGTC.

This clonotype has a count of ten or more. The rearrangement links TRBV18 to TRBJ1-1; no clear D. Trimming took 6 bases from V and 4 from J, leaving 15 bases between them. Germline V gene data show CDR1 as KGHSH and CDR2 as LQKENI. The CDR3 sequence is 14 residues long. This chain's CDR3 is CASSEAGVGTEAFF. CDR3 in DNA: TGTGCCAGCTCCGAAGCCGGGGTGGGCACTGAAGCTTTCTTT.